The sequence of this TCR beta chain was determined in a study of CD8 T cells in ankylosing spondylitis. Study results and caveats: For ankylosing spondylitis blood, a TCR beta motif of several highly homologous variants appeared characteristic.

The sample holds many counts of this clonotype. What it binds is not known. Via MiXCR, TCRdb re-called the 5' RACE reads, giving one row per CDR3 protein. The table records 500,000 or so distinct CDR3 sequences, over 4% of them present only once. With 4 bases clipped from V and 5 bases from J, the junction kept 2 bases outside the gene matches. This CDR3 has 16 amino acids. The chain combines TRBV12-3 or TRBV12-4 with TRBJ2-2, with 15 bases matching TRBD2. The sequence derives from a male donor with ankylosing spondylitis. Sequenced input: blood, either unsorted or a sorted T cell fraction (not recorded which). CDR3 sequence reads: CASSWGTSGRTGELFF. The CDR3, as DNA: TGTGCCAGCAGTTGGGGGACTAGCGGGAGGACCGGGGAGCTGTTTTTT.